These 6 T cell receptor beta chains were all obtained from the same sample, sequenced in a study of blood T cells in healthy people across ages. The authors ran a second PCR of about 6 to 12 cycles using a sample-barcoded 5' primer and a J-beta primer mix. Each CDR3 protein is one row after TCRdb ran MiXCR on the 5' RACE reads. The table includes around 1,900,000 distinct CDR3 sequences, 39% detected once. The sequencing input was blood. These receptors all stem from a human donor in good health.

This clonotype was counted a few times. The CDR3: CATSDYHRDQPQHF. DNA for the CDR3: TGTGCCACCAGTGACTACCACAGGGATCAGCCCCAGCATTTT. The chain carries TRBV24-1 and TRBJ1-5, with D possibly matching TRBD1 (6 bases). CDR1 is KGHDR, CDR2 SFDVKD, per germline. V was cut by 4 bases and J by 5 bases, with 11 bases left in between. The CDR3 extends over 14 amino acids.

This chain joins TRBV7-9 and TRBJ1-2; the D is unclear. From germline, CDR1 is SEHNR and CDR2 FQNEAQ (reference sequence). The CDR3 consists of 14 residues. Trimming shortened V by 3 bases and J by 8 bases, and 16 bases separated the two germline ends. This CDR3 is CASSFGRSSLGYTF. The CDR3 nucleotides read TGTGCCAGCAGCTTTGGCAGATCCTCGTTGGGCTACACCTTC.

Details on this clonotype: A much larger clone sits a single nucleotide away, making a read error possible. The gene calls are TRBV7-2 and TRBJ2-7, with D possibly matching TRBD2 (5 bases). There are 15 residues in the CDR3. Germline assignment: CDR1 SGHTA and CDR2 FQGNSA. CDR3 bases: TGTGCCGGCAGCTTAGACGGGAAGCAGACCTACGAGCAGTACTTC. This codes for CAGSLDGKQTYEQYF.

Turning to this clonotype: Without the conserved terminal phenylalanine or tryptophan, this CDR3 likely stems from a read error. The chain employs TRBV29-1 and TRBJ2-7, with D unclear. The DNA end is more similar to TRBJ2-5, so the J call may be wrong. There are 12 residues in the CDR3. Germline CDR1 SQVTM, CDR2 ANQGSEA. Written as DNA, the CDR3 is TGCAGCGTTGTTGGCCCAGAAGAGACCCAGTACTCC. Translation: CSVVGPEETQYS.

Turning to this clonotype: A much larger clone lies one base from this, so it may be a read error. The chain joins TRBV5-1 to TRBJ1-2; the D is unclear. V was pared by 3 bases and J by 2 bases, with 20 bases between. The CDR3 runs 17 residues. In germline, CDR1 is SGHRS, CDR2 YFSETQ. The CDR3: CASSYFTGIEDNYGYTF. As DNA, the CDR3 is TGCGCCAGCAGCTACTTCACCGGGATCGAGGACAACTATGGCTACACCTTC.

This chain links TRBV10-3 with TRBJ2-3; the match to TRBD2 covers 7 bases. The germline CDR1 and CDR2 sequences are ENHRY and SYGVKD. Trimming cost V 2 bases and J 3 bases; bases outside gene matches: 8. The length of the CDR3 is 16 residues. CDR3 DNA sequence: TGTGCCATCAGTGAGGGAGTTGGGGAGGGGACAGATACGCAGTATTTT. This gives the protein CAISEGVGEGTDTQYF.